One T cell receptor beta chain is described in this entry. Its antigen is not known. The data were obtained in a study of T cell responses to AZD1222 COVID-19 vaccine. The wider study: Pooling covered second doses at about 4 or about 12 weeks.

TCRdb's table, derived via immunoSEQ multiplex PCR, lists solely in-frame clones and lacks some. The sample lists approximately 60,000 clones, roughly 70% seen once, with 11% to 15% in the top ten. J gave up 13 bases and V 5 bases, and 4 bases lay outside the gene matches. Germline V gene lookup returns CDR1 LGHNA and CDR2 YSLEER. The CDR3 sequence is 11 residues long. General observations from the study: With dominance at 160-218 and 743-854, vaccine-associated CD4 TCRs spanned spike.

The receptor was derived from an adult in good health. The rearrangement joins TRBV4-3 to TRBJ1-2; 10 nucleotides agree with TRBD1. The source material was peripheral blood, sampled on day 0 of AZD1222 vaccination. The chain's CDR3 is CASSSGQGFTF. The DNA of the CDR3 is TGCGCCAGCAGCTCGGGACAGGGGTTCACCTTC.